Following are 22 T cell receptor beta chains from one sample sequenced in a study of beta chain features in type 1 diabetes. Every isolated RNA sample was fully reverse transcribed, so sequencing captured expressed TCRB transcripts. The table came from immunoSEQ multiplex PCR; TCRdb's copy has only in-frame clones and leaves some out. The table records 900,000 or so clones, roughly a sixth of them present only once. Sample: naive CD4+ T cells from blood. The receptors originated from a woman aged 18 to 35 in good health.

This chain joins TRBV4-2 and TRBJ2-1; 10 bases align to TRBD2. Trimming took 4 bases from V and 3 from J; bases not matched to a gene: 12. Germline assignment: CDR1 LGHNA and CDR2 YNFKEQ. The CDR3 covers 18 residues. The DNA for the CDR3 is TGTGCCAGCAGCCCGCGGCCTTCAGGACTAGCGGTCTACAATGAGCAGTTCTTC. It specifies CASSPRPSGLAVYNEQFF.

This clone has just a few counts. V usage is TRBV5-1 and J usage is TRBJ2-1, with 13 nucleotides matching TRBD2. This CDR3 is 16 amino acids long. Trimming took 4 bases from V and 2 from J; bases not matched to a gene: 3. CDR1 is SGHRS and CDR2 is YFSETQ in the germline V gene. The CDR3 reads CASSGGTSGTYNEQFF. Here the CDR3 DNA reads TGCGCCAGCAGCGGAGGGACTAGCGGGACCTACAATGAGCAGTTCTTC.

This clone has just a few counts. The genes are TRBV4-1 and TRBJ2-1; 13 positions agree with TRBD2. The CDR3 covers 18 residues. In germline, CDR1 is MGHRA, CDR2 YSYEKL. Unmatched junction bases numbered 11, after V lost 4 bases and J lost 5 bases. CDR3 sequence: CASSRPNSGLAGDNEQFF. In nucleotides, the CDR3 is TGCGCCAGCAGCCGTCCGAACTCTGGACTAGCGGGAGACAATGAGCAGTTCTTC.

This clone was recorded a few times. This sequence joins TRBV13 and TRBJ1-1; 7 nucleotides agree with TRBD1. This CDR3 contains 16 residues. Looked up from germline, CDR1 is PRHDT and CDR2 is FYEKMQ (reference sequence). The J segment lost 4 bases and the V segment lost 0 bases, leaving 8 bases of the junction unmatched. This CDR3 reads CASSLGPHRGGTEAFF. In DNA form, the CDR3 reads TGTGCCAGCAGCTTAGGACCCCACAGGGGAGGCACTGAAGCTTTCTTT.

The CDR3 DNA is TGTGCCAGCAGTTACGGAGGGTCCCTTACTGAAAAACTGTTTTTT. Its translation: CASSYGGSLTEKLFF. This rearrangement joins TRBV6-5 to TRBJ1-4; D gene ambiguous. The CDR3 covers 15 residues. Germline V lookup: CDR1 MNHEY, CDR2 SVGAGI. With 2 bases removed from V and 7 bases from J, the gap between germline ends came to 14 bases.

This chain joins TRBV7-9 and TRBJ2-5; the match to TRBD1 covers 8 bases. The CDR3 is made up of 14 amino acids. Germline values: CDR1 SEHNR, CDR2 FQNEAQ (reference sequence). V was pared by 3 bases and J by 4 bases, with 4 bases of the junction left unmatched. DNA for the CDR3: TGTGCCAGCAGCTTTTCAGGGGGCCTAGAGACCCAGTACTTC. This translates into CASSFSGGLETQYF.

The table lists this clone with a few counts. The chain uses TRBV9 and TRBJ2-3, with a tentative D call TRBD2 (5 bases). Trimming took 1 base from V and 2 from J, leaving 8 bases between them. The CDR3 extends over 14 amino acids. CDR1 is SGDLS, CDR2 YYNGEE, per germline. The CDR3 here is CASSVREFTDTQYF. CDR3 bases: TGTGCCAGCAGCGTAAGGGAGTTCACAGATACGCAGTATTTT.

Regarding this clone: The same CDR3 also results from other DNA sequences found in this sample. This chain links TRBV15 with TRBJ2-1, with D tentatively TRBD1 (6 bases). In germline, CDR1 is LNHNV, CDR2 YYDKDF (reference sequence). V was shortened by 1 base and J by 3 bases, with 7 bases between the two germline ends. There are 14 residues in the CDR3. Written as DNA, the CDR3 is TGTGCCACCAGCAGAGGGGACAACTACAATGAGCAGTTCTTC. It codes for CATSRGDNYNEQFF.

This clone has a handful of counts. The identical CDR3 is also encoded by other nucleotide sequences in the sample. The rearrangement joins TRBV5-1 to TRBJ2-1; 11 bases are a match to TRBD2. The trim removed 5 bases at V and 6 bases at J, leaving 4 bases unmatched. The CDR3 totals 14 residues. Germline loops: CDR1 SGHRS, CDR2 YFSETQ. CDR3 nucleotides: TGCGCCAGCAGTAGCGGGACTAGCGGCAATGAGCAGTTCTTC. Translation gives CASSSGTSGNEQFF.

This chain connects TRBV9 to TRBJ1-2; weak D call: TRBD1 (6 bases). V gave up 3 bases and J gave up 8 bases, with 20 bases separating them. In germline, CDR1 is SGDLS, CDR2 YYNGEE. The CDR3 has 15 amino acids. The CDR3 nucleotides read TGTGCCAGCAGCGATTCAAGCGGGACACTTAGAGGCTACACCTTC. Amino acids: CASSDSSGTLRGYTF.

The chain recombines TRBV28 with TRBJ2-7; 12 positions match TRBD2. This CDR3 has 13 amino acids. The junction had 1 base not matched to a gene; V was cut back by 3 bases and J by 7 bases. In germline, CDR1 is MDHEN, CDR2 SYDVKM. The CDR3 DNA reads TGTGCCAGCAGTTTCGGACTAGCGGGGGAGCAGTACTTC. It specifies CASSFGLAGEQYF.

This sequence joins TRBV28 and TRBJ2-1, with D unresolved. Germline CDR1 and CDR2: MDHEN and SYDVKM. The CDR3 extends over 12 amino acids. V was shortened by 3 bases and J by 9 bases, with 9 bases between the two germline ends. The CDR3 spells CASSFNAREQFF. The CDR3 coding sequence is TGTGCCAGCAGTTTTAACGCTCGTGAGCAGTTCTTC.

In this sample, this clone turned up a few times. The chain recombines TRBV19 with TRBJ2-5; D is possibly TRBD1 (6 bases). Between the trimmed V and J ends, which lost 1 base and 5 bases, there was a span of 14 bases. Germline CDR1 is LNHDA and CDR2 is SQIVND (reference sequence). The length of the CDR3 is 15 residues. CDR3 sequence: CASSIGQVGVETQYF. CDR3 nucleotides: TGTGCCAGTAGTATAGGACAGGTCGGTGTGGAGACCCAGTACTTC.

This clone has just a few counts. The genes are TRBV29-1 and TRBJ2-2; D perhaps matches TRBD2 (5 bases). CDR1 and CDR2 from the germline V gene are SQVTM and ANQGSEA. The CDR3 spans 12 residues. The V and J ends lost 2 bases and 8 bases respectively, with 9 bases between them. CDR3 amino acids: CSVERERGELFF. CDR3 DNA: TGCAGCGTTGAAAGGGAGCGAGGGGAGCTGTTTTTT.

The chain links TRBV18 to TRBJ2-1; 10 nucleotides match TRBD2. The CDR3 runs to 16 residues. Germline loops: CDR1 KGHSH, CDR2 LQKENI. J was trimmed by 9 bases and V by 0 bases; bases with no gene match: 8. The CDR3 region has the DNA TGTGCCAGCTCACCACCCTCGCTAGCGGGAGAGGGTGAGCAGTTCTTC. Translating it yields CASSPPSLAGEGEQFF.

Of note for this clone: In the same sample, other DNA sequences code for this CDR3. V usage is TRBV5-1 and J usage is TRBJ2-2; D not certain. CDR1 is SGHRS and CDR2 is YFSETQ in the germline V gene. V was clipped by 4 bases and J by 1 base, with 2 bases between them. The CDR3 sequence is 12 residues long. Here the CDR3 reads CASSLNTGELFF. The CDR3 DNA reads TGCGCCAGCAGCCTGAACACCGGGGAGCTGTTTTTT. Complete variable domain (other parts from reference TRBV5-1 and TRBJ2-2): KAGVTQTPRYLIKTRGQQVTLSCSPISGHRSVSWYQQTPGQGLQFLFEYFSETQRNKGNFPGRFSGRQFSNSRSEMNVSTLELGDSALYLCASSLNTGELFFGEGSRLTVL.

The chain joins TRBV11-2 to TRBJ2-2, with 11 bases fitting TRBD2. Per germline, CDR1 SGHAT and CDR2 FQNNGV. The V gene end was trimmed by 5 bases and the J gene end by 3 bases; junction bases not matched to a gene: 5. This CDR3 spans 16 amino acids. The DNA of the CDR3 is TGTGCCAGCAGCACTAGCGGGAGATCCTACACCGGGGAGCTGTTTTTT. This encodes CASSTSGRSYTGELFF.

The count of this clone is one. The CDR3 DNA reads as TGTGCCAGCTCACCACCTGCTAGCGGGTCCGGGGAGCTGTTTTTT. It translates to CASSPPASGSGELFF. The chain recombines TRBV18 with TRBJ2-2, with 8 nucleotides matching TRBD2. The CDR3 has 15 residues. The V segment lost 0 bases and the J segment 6 bases; nucleotides outside the gene matches: 3. Germline V gives CDR1 KGHSH, CDR2 LQKENI.

The chain employs TRBV7-2 and TRBJ2-5; TRBD2 matches at 10 bases. Germline V CDR1 and CDR2: SGHTA, FQGNSA. The CDR3 has 15 residues. Trimming took 3 bases from V and 7 from J; bases not matched to a gene: 8. CDR3 DNA: TGTGCCAGCAGCTTTTCCACTAGCGGGACGCGGACCCAGTACTTC. This codes for CASSFSTSGTRTQYF.

The chain couples TRBV5-1 to TRBJ2-1; 7 bases map to TRBD2. The CDR3 has 14 residues. V was pared by 4 bases and J by 10 bases, with 11 bases of the junction left unmatched. Germline V gene data show CDR1 as SGHRS and CDR2 as YFSETQ. The CDR3: CASSREGGINEQFF. CDR3 bases: TGCGCCAGCAGCAGGGAGGGAGGGATCAACGAGCAGTTCTTC. Filled out from reference TRBV5-1 and TRBJ2-1, the complete variable domain reads KAGVTQTPRYLIKTRGQQVTLSCSPISGHRSVSWYQQTPGQGLQFLFEYFSETQRNKGNFPGRFSGRQFSNSRSEMNVSTLELGDSALYLCASSREGGINEQFFGPGTRLTVL.

Only a few counts were recorded for this clone. The chain employs TRBV11-3 and TRBJ2-3; 12 bases map to TRBD2. The CDR3 is 20 amino acids. In germline, CDR1 is SGHNT, CDR2 YENEEA. J lost 0 bases, V lost 1 base, and 11 bases had no gene match. The CDR3 coding sequence is TGTGCCAGCAGCTTAGTGGCTAGCGGGAGGGCCCGTATTAGCACAGATACGCAGTATTTT. It encodes CASSLVASGRARISTDTQYF.

This clone was observed once. At one boundary the junction diverges from the germline segment, which might be a read error. The chain recombines TRBV29-1 with TRBJ2-1; weak D call: TRBD2 (6 bases). Germline V gives CDR1 SQVTM, CDR2 ANQGSEA. This CDR3 is built from 13 residues. This chain's CDR3 is CSVEAGLLQWQFF. CDR3 DNA: TGCAGCGTCGAAGCGGGTCTCCTCCAATGGCAGTTCTTC.